This T cell receptor (beta chain) originates from a study of blood T cells in healthy people across ages. The use of a sample-barcoded 5' primer and a J-beta primer mix characterized a second PCR of roughly 6 to 11 cycles. TCRdb reanalysed the 5' RACE reads using MiXCR and keeps one entry per CDR3 protein. Of more than 650,000 distinct CDR3 sequences in the sample, 20% to 25% were seen once. Findings and limits, study-wide: Diversity estimated from one million T cells was considered an underestimate. Per million T cells, the diversity of TCR beta decreased roughly linearly as age advanced.

In this sample, this clonotype turned up a few times. Its antigen is still unknown. The sequence was collected from a man between 65 and 85 years old in good health. Sequenced sample: blood.

CDR3 in DNA: TGCGCCAGCAGCCAAGAGGGACTCCTCACAGATACGCAGTATTTT. Its protein is CASSQEGLLTDTQYF. V is TRBV4-3 and J is TRBJ2-3; possibly TRBD2 for D (6 bases). CDR3 length: 15 residues. With 0 bases removed from V and 2 bases from J, the gap between germline ends came to 9 bases. Germline V gene data show CDR1 as LGHNA and CDR2 as YSLEER.